This T cell receptor beta chain was identified in a study of post-analysis software for immune sequencing data. Comments on this clonotype: No antigen is known for it.

Every TCR beta cDNA library bore unique molecular identifiers. Using its own MiXCR run on the PCR reads, TCRdb lists one record per CDR3 protein. There are 350,000 to 450,000 distinct CDR3 sequences in the sample; roughly 30% occur only once, and around an eighth lies in the top ten. Whole-study results and caveats: Compared with controls, patients had more of 4 or 5 TRBV segments, including TRBV5-6, TRBV5-1 and TRBV20-1.

The CDR3 runs to 15 residues. CDR1 is DFQATT and CDR2 is SNEGSKA in the germline V gene (reference sequence). Specimen: blood. The TCR originated in a girl aged 5-17 years with multiple sclerosis. V and J are TRBV20-1 and TRBJ2-5; the D gene is possibly TRBD1 (6 bases). TRBJ2-4 matches the DNA end more closely, so the J call is doubtful. The CDR3 DNA reads as TGCAGTGCAACCCAGGGGCTCGGGCAGGGAAACATTCAGTACTTC. It encodes CSATQGLGQGNIQYF.